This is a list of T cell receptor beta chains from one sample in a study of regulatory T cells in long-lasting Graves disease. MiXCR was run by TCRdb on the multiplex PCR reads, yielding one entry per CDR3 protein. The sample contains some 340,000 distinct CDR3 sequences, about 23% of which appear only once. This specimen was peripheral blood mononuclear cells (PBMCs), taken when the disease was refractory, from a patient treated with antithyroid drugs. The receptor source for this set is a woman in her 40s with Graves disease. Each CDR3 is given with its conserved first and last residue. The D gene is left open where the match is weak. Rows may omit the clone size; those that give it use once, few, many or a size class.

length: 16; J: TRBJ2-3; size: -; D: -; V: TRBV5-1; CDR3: CASSLYRTFNGDTQYF; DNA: TGCGCCAGCAGCTTGTATCGGACTTTCAACGGCGATACGCAGTATTTT
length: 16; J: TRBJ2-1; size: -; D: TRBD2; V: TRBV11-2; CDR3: CASSLRGVWAYNEQFF; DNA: TGTGCCAGCAGCTTACGGGGGGTTTGGGCCTACAATGAGCAGTTCTTC
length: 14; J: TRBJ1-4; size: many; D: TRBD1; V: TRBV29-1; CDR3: CSQMYGTAHEKLFF; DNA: TGCAGCCAGATGTACGGGACAGCCCATGAAAAACTGTTTTTT
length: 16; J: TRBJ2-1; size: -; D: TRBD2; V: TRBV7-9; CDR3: CASSLGGRASFNEQFF; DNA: TGTGCCAGCAGCTTAGGCGGGAGGGCCAGTTTCAATGAGCAGTTCTTC
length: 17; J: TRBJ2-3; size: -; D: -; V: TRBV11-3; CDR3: CASSPHGDLSFSDTQYF; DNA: TGTGCCAGCAGCCCCCACGGGGACCTTTCTTTTTCAGATACGCAGTATTTT
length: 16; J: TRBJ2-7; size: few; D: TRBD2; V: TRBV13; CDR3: CASSTLAGGLSYEQYF; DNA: TGTGCCAGCAGCACACTAGCGGGAGGCCTTTCCTACGAGCAGTACTTC
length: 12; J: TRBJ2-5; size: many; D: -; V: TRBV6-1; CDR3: CASTSGEETQYF; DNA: TGTGCCAGCACCTCAGGGGAGGAGACCCAGTACTTC
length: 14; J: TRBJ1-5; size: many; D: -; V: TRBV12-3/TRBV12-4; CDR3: CASSWARGDQPQHF; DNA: TGTGCCAGCAGTTGGGCTCGTGGGGATCAGCCCCAGCATTTT
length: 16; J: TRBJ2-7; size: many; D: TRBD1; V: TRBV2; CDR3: CASSTGQGLGIYEQYF; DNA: TGTGCCAGCAGTACGGGACAGGGGCTAGGAATTTACGAGCAGTACTTC
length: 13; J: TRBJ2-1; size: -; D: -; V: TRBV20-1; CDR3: CGVAEPSYNEQFF; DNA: TGCGGGGTAGCGGAACCCTCCTACAATGAGCAGTTCTTC
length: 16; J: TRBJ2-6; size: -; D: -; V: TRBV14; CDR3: CASSQDGSSGANVLTF; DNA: TGTGCCAGCAGCCAAGACGGAAGCTCTGGGGCCAACGTCCTGACTTTC
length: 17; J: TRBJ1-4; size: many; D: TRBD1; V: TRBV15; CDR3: CATSRMLTDRGGEKLFF; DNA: TGTGCCACCAGCCGAATGTTAACCGACAGGGGAGGAGAAAAACTGTTTTTT
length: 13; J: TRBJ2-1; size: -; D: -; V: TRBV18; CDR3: CASSPHRDNEQFF; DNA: TGTGCCAGCTCACCGCACAGGGACAATGAGCAGTTCTTC
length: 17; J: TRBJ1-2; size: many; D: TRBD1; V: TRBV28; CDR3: CASSFYLVGTALYGYTF; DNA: TGTGCCAGCAGTTTCTACCTTGTCGGGACAGCTCTCTATGGCTACACCTTC
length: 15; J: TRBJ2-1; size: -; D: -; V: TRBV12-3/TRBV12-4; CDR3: CASSFAPSTYNEQFF; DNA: TGTGCCAGCAGTTTTGCCCCGTCAACCTACAATGAGCAGTTCTTC
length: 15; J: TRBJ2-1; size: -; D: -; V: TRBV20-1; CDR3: CSAADGLKPYNEQFF; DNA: TGCAGTGCTGCCGACGGACTAAAGCCCTACAATGAGCAGTTCTTC
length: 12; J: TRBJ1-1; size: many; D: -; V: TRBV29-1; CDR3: CSVRGLGTEAFF; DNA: TGCAGCGTTCGAGGACTTGGCACTGAAGCTTTCTTT
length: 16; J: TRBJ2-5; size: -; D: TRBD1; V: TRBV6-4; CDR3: CASRRLGTGVQETQYF; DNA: TGTGCCAGCAGAAGACTGGGGACAGGGGTGCAAGAGACCCAGTACTTC
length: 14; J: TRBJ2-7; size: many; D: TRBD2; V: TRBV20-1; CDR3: CSARPLAGFYEQYF; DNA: TGCAGTGCTAGACCACTAGCGGGATTCTACGAGCAGTACTTC
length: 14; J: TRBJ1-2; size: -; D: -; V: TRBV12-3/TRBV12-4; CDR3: CASRGARRDYGYTF; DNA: TGTGCCAGCAGGGGGGCTCGCCGAGATTATGGCTACACCTTC
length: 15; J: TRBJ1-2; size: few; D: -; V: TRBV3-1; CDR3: CASSQEDGRTLGYTF; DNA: TGTGCCAGCAGCCAAGAAGATGGACGGACCCTTGGCTACACCTTC
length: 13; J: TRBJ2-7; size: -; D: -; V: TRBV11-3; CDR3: CASSLSQGTRQYF; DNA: TGTGCCAGCAGCTTAAGCCAGGGCACAAGGCAGTACTTC
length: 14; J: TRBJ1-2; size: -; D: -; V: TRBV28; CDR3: CASSGFFSFYGYTF; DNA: TGTGCCAGCAGTGGGTTTTTCAGTTTCTATGGCTACACCTTC
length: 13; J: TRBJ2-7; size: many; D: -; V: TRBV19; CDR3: CASSAGISYEQYF; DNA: TGTGCCAGTAGCGCGGGAATCTCCTACGAGCAGTACTTC
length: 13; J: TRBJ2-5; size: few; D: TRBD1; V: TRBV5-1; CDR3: CASSWGQGETQYF; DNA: TGCGCCAGCAGCTGGGGACAGGGCGAGACCCAGTACTTC
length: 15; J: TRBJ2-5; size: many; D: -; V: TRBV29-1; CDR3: CSVEGTTKTGETQYF; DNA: TGCAGCGTTGAGGGGACAACCAAGACGGGAGAGACCCAGTACTTC
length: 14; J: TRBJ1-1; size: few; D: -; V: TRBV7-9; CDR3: CASSLAWELSEAFF; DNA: TGTGCCAGCAGCTTAGCGTGGGAGCTCTCTGAAGCTTTCTTT
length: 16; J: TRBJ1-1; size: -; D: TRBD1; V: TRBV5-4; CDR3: CASSLDPGTENTEAFF; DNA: TGTGCCAGCAGCTTGGATCCCGGGACAGAGAACACTGAAGCTTTCTTT
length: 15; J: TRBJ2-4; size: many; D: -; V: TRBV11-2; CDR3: CASSPIKGTKNIQYF; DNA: TGTGCCAGCAGCCCAATTAAGGGGACCAAAAACATTCAGTACTTC
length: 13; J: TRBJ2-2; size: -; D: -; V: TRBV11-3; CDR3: CASSLTRGGELFF; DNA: TGTGCCAGCAGCTTAACCAGGGGCGGGGAGCTGTTTTTT
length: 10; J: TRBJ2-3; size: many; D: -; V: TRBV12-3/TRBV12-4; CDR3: CASSGDTQYF; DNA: TGTGCCAGCAGTGGAGATACGCAGTATTTT
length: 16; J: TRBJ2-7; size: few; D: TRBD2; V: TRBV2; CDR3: CASSGSPGTSGREQYF; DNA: TGTGCCAGCAGTGGGTCCCCGGGGACTAGCGGGAGGGAGCAGTACTTC
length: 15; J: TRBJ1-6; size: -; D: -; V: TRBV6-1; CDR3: CASSPRILNNSPLHF; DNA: TGTGCCAGCAGTCCCAGGATCCTGAACAATTCACCCCTCCACTTT
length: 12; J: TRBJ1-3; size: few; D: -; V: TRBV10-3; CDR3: CAIRGAGNTIYF; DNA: TGTGCCATCCGGGGAGCTGGAAACACCATATATTTT
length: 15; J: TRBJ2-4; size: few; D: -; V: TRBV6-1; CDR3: CASRAGQVAKNIQYF; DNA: TGTGCCAGCAGGGCGGGGCAGGTAGCCAAAAACATTCAGTACTTC
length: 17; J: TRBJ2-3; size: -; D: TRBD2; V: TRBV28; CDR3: CASSLYPSGIGSDTQYF; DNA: TGTGCCAGCAGTTTATATCCTAGCGGGATAGGATCAGATACGCAGTATTTT
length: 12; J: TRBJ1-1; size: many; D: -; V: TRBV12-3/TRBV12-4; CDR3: CASSFSDTEAFF; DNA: TGTGCCAGCAGTTTCTCAGATACTGAAGCTTTCTTT
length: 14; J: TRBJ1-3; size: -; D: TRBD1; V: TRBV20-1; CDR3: CSALQGLSGNTIYF; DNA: TGCAGTGCGCTACAGGGGCTCTCTGGAAACACCATATATTTT
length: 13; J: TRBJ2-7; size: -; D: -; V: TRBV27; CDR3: CASSFRRLGEQYF; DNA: TGTGCCAGCAGTTTTAGGAGGTTAGGCGAGCAGTACTTC
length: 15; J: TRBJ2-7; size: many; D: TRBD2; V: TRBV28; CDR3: CASSPGTSKRYEQYF; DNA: TGTGCCAGCAGTCCGGGGACTAGCAAAAGGTACGAGCAGTACTTC
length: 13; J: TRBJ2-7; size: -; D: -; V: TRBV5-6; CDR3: CASRISASYEQYF; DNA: TGTGCCAGCAGGATTAGCGCGTCCTACGAGCAGTACTTC
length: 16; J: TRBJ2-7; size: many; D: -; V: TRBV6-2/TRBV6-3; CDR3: CASSYRFVIRPYEQYF; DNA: TGTGCCAGCAGTTACCGGTTCGTGATCAGGCCCTACGAGCAGTACTTC
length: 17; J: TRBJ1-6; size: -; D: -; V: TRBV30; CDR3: CAWRIRGVLGYNSPLHF; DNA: TGTGCCTGGAGGATACGCGGAGTCCTCGGCTATAATTCACCCCTCCACTTT
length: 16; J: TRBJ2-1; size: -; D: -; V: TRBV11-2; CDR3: CASSLFSGQTYNEQFF; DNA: TGTGCCAGCAGCTTATTTTCGGGCCAAACCTACAATGAGCAGTTCTTC
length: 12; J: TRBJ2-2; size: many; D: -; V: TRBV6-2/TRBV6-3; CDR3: CASRRGGGELFF; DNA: TGTGCCAGCAGGAGGGGGGGCGGGGAGCTGTTTTTT
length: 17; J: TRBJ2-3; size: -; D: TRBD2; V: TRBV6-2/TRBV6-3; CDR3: CASSSSRTSGRGDTQYF; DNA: TGTGCCAGCAGTTCTTCTCGTACTAGCGGGAGAGGAGATACGCAGTATTTT
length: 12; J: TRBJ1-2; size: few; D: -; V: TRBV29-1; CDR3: CSVDSGDYGYTF; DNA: TGCAGCGTTGATTCGGGGGACTATGGCTACACCTTC
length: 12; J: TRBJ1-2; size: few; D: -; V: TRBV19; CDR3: CASDFGQYGYTF; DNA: TGTGCCAGTGATTTTGGACAGTATGGCTACACCTTC
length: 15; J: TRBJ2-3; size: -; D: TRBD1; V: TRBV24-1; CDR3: CATSDPGTGRDTQYF; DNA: TGTGCCACCAGTGATCCCGGGACAGGGAGGGATACGCAGTATTTT
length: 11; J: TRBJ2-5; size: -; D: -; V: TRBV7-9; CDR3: CASSYEWTQYF; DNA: TGTGCCAGCAGCTACGAGTGGACCCAGTACTTC
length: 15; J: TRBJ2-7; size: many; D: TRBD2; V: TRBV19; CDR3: CASSIKTGGPYEQYF; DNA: TGTGCCAGTAGTATAAAGACGGGAGGGCCTTACGAGCAGTACTTC
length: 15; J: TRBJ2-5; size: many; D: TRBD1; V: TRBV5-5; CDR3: CASSLAGTVQETQYF; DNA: TGTGCCAGCAGCTTGGCCGGGACAGTCCAAGAGACCCAGTACTTC